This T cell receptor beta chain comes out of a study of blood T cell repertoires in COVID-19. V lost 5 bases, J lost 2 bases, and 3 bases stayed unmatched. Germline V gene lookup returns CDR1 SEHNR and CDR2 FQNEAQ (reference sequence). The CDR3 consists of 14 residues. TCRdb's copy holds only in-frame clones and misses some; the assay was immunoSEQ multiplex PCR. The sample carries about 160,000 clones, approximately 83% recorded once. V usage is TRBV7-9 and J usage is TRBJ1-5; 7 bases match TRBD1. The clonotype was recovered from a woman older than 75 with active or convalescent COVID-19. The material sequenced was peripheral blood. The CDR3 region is CASSRQGGNQPQHF. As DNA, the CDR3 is TGTGCCAGCAGCCGACAGGGTGGCAATCAGCCCCAGCATTTT.